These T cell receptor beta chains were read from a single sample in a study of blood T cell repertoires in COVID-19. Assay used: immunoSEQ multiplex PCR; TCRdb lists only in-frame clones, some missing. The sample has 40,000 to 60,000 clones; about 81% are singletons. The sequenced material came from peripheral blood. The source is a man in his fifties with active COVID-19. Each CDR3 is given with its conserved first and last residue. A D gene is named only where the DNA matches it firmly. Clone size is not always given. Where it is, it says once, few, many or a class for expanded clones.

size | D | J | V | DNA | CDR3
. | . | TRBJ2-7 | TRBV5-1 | TGCGCCAGCAGTTTCTGGTCCACGGGTGAGCAGTACTTC | CASSFWSTGEQYF
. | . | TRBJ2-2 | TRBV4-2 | TGTGCCAGCAGCCAAGGACGCCGGGAAAGGGAGCTGTTTTTT | CASSQGRRERELFF
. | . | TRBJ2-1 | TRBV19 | TGTGCCAGTAGTATAAGTGCAGACAATGAGCAGTTCTTC | CASSISADNEQFF
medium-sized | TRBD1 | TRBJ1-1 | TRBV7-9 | TGTGCCAGCAGCCCACAGGGGGACACTGAAGCTTTCTTT | CASSPQGDTEAFF
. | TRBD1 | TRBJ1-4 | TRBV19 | TGTGCGTCGGGGACAGGGAATGAAAAACTGTTTTTT | CASGTGNEKLFF
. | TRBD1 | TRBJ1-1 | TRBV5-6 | TGTGCCAGCAGCTTTTTGGACAGGGGAGGCGGCACTGAAGCTTTCTTT | CASSFLDRGGGTEAFF
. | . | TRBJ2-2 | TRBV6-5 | TGTGCCAGCAGTTACGGGCTAACCGGGGAGCTGTTTTTT | CASSYGLTGELFF
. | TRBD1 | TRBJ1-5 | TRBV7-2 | TGTGCCAGCAGCAGATACAGGGGGCAGGGCAATCAGCCCCAGCATTTT | CASSRYRGQGNQPQHF
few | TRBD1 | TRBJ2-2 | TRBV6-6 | TGTGCCAGCAGTCGAAACGACAGGGCCACAAGCGGGGAGCTGTTTTTT | CASSRNDRATSGELFF
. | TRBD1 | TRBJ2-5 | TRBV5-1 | TGCGCCAGCAGTCCTCAGGGGGCACGGGCCCAGTACTTC | CASSPQGARAQYF
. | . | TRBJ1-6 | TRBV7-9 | TGTGCCAGCAGCCCCACCGCCCAGGGAGGCCCCTATAATTCACCCCTCCACTTT | CASSPTAQGGPYNSPLHF
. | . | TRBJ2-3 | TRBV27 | TGTGCCAGCAGTTTGGTTGCCGGAGGGGATACGCAGTATTTT | CASSLVAGGDTQYF
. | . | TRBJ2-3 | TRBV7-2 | TGTGCCAGCAGCTTAGTTCGCGGGGCTTACACAGATACGCAGTATTTT | CASSLVRGAYTDTQYF
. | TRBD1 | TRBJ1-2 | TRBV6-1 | TGTGCCAGCAGTGGTAGTGGACAGGGAAGAGACTATGGCTACACCTTC | CASSGSGQGRDYGYTF
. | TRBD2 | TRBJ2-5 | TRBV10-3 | TGTGCCATCAGTCCAGCGGGGGAAGAGACCCAGTACTTC | CAISPAGEETQYF
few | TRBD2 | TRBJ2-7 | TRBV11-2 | TGTGCCAGCAGCCCCCGGGGGGGAGCGGGGGGGCCCTACGAGCAGTACTTC | CASSPRGGAGGPYEQYF
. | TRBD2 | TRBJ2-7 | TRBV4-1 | TGCGCCAGCAGCCATCGTAGCGGGGGGGCCCCCGAGCAGTACTTC | CASSHRSGGAPEQYF
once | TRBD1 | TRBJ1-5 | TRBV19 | TGTGCCAGTAGTCGACAGGGGAATCAGCCCCAGCATTTT | CASSRQGNQPQHF
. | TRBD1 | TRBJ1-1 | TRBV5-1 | TGCGCCAGCCACCCCGGGACAGGGAACACTGAAGCTTTCTTT | CASHPGTGNTEAFF
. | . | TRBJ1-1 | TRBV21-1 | TGTGCCAGCTCTTTAACAGGGGGCGCGGGCACTGAAGCTTTCTTT | CASSLTGGAGTEAFF
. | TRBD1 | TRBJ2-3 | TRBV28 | TGTGCCAGCGCACGGGACAGGGAGTCTGATACGCAGTATTTT | CASARDRESDTQYF
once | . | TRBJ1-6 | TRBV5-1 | TGCGCCAGCAGCTTGAACGGGCCAGGGTACTCACCCCTCCACTTT | CASSLNGPGYSPLHF
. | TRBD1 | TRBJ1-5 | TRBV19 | TGTGCCAGCCGGGACAGGGGGCTTGGCAATCAGCCCCAGCATTTT | CASRDRGLGNQPQHF
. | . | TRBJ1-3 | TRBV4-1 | TGCGCCAGCAGCCAAGACCCGGGGGCTGGAAACACCATATATTTT | CASSQDPGAGNTIYF
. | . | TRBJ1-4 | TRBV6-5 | TGTGCCAGCAGTTACTCGATTAGTGAAAAACTGTTTTTT | CASSYSISEKLFF
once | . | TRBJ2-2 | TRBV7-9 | TGTGCCAGCAGCTTACGCGGGCAGGAGAACACCGGGGAGCTGTTTTTT | CASSLRGQENTGELFF
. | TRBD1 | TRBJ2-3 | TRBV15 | TGTGCCACCAGCAGACCTGACAGGGTCGTAGATACGCAGTATTTT | CATSRPDRVVDTQYF
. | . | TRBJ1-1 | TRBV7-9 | TGTGCCAGCAGCGCAGGAACCACCCGCTTATCAGAAGCTTTCTTT | CASSAGTTRLSEAFF
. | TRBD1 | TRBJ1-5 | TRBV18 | TGTGCCAGCTCACCCGGGACAGGGAGTCAGCCCCAGCATTTT | CASSPGTGSQPQHF